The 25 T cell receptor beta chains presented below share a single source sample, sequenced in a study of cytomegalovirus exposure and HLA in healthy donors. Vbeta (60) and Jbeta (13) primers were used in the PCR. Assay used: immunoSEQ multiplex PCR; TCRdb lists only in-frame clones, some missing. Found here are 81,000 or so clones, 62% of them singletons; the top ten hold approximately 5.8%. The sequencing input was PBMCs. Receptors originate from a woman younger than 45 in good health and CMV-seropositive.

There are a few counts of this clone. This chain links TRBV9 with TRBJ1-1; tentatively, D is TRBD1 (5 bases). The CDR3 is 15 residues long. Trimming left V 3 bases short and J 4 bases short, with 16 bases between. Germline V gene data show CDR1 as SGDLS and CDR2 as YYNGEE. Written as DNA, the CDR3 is TGTGCCAGCAGCGGGCAGGGAGGGGCGAGCACTGAAGCTTTCTTT. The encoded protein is CASSGQGGASTEAFF. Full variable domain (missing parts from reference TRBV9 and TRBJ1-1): DSGVTQTPKHLITATGQRVTLRCSPRSGDLSVYWYQQSLDQGLQFLIQYYNGEERAKGNILERFSAQQFPDLHSELNLSSLELGDSALYFCASSGQGGASTEAFFGQGTRLTVV.

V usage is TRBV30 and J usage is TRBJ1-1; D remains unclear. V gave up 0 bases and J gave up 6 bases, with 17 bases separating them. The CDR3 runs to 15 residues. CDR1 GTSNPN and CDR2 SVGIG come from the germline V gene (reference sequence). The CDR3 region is CAWSVGGSFVSEAFF. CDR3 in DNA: TGTGCCTGGAGTGTGGGAGGCTCGTTTGTGTCTGAAGCTTTCTTT.

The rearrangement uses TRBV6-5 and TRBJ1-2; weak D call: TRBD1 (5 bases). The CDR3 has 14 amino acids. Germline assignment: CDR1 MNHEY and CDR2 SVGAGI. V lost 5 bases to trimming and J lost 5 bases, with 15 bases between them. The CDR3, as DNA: TGTGCCAGCAGTGAAGAGGCGGGGGGTTATGGCTACACCTTC. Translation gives CASSEEAGGYGYTF.

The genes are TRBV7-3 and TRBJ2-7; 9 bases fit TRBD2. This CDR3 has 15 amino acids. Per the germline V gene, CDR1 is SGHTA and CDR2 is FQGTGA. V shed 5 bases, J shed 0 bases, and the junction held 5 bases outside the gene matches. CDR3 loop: CASSPSGGSSYEQYF. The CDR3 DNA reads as TGTGCCAGCAGCCCAAGCGGGGGGAGCTCCTACGAGCAGTACTTC. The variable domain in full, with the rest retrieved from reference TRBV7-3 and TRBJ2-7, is GAGVSQTPSNKVTEKGKYVELRCDPISGHTALYWYRQSLGQGPEFLIYFQGTGAADDSGLPNDRFFAVRPEGSVSTLKIQRTERGDSAVYLCASSPSGGSSYEQYFGPGTRLTVT.

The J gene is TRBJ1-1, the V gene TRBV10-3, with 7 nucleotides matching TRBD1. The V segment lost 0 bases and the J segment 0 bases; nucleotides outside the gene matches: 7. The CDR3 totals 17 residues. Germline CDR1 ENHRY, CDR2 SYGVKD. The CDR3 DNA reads TGTGCCATCAGTGAGTCGCTCAAGGGGGCCCTGAACACTGAAGCTTTCTTT. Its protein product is CAISESLKGALNTEAFF.

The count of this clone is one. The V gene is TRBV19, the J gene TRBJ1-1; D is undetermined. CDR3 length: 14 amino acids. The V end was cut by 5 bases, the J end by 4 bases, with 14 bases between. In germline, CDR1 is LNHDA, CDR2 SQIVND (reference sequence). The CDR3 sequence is CASSSGWRATEAFF. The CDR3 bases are TGTGCCAGTAGTTCGGGCTGGCGGGCCACTGAAGCTTTCTTT. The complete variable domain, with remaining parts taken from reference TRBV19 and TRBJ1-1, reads DGGITQSPKYLFRKEGQNVTLSCEQNLNHDAMYWYRQDPGQGLRLIYYSQIVNDFQKGDIAEGYSVSREKKESFPLTVTSAQKNPTAFYLCASSSGWRATEAFFGQGTRLTVV.

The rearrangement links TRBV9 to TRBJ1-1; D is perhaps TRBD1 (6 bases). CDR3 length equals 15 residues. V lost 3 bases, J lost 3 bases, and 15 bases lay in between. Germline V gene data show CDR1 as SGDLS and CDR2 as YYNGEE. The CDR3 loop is CASSARLGGDTEAFF. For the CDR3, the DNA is TGTGCCAGCAGCGCCAGGTTAGGGGGTGACACTGAAGCTTTCTTT.

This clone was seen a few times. CDR3 DNA sequence: TGCGCCAGCACCTTAGCGGGGGGATCGTGGCAATCCTACGAGCAGTACTTC. Its translation is CASTLAGGSWQSYEQYF. The chain joins TRBV5-1 to TRBJ2-7; 10 bases line up with TRBD2. V was clipped by 6 bases and J by 1 base; unmatched bases: 13. The germline CDR1 and CDR2 sequences are SGHRS and YFSETQ. This CDR3 comprises 17 residues.

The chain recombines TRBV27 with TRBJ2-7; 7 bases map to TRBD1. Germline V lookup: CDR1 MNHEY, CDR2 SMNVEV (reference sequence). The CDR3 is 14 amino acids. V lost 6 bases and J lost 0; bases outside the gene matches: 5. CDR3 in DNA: TGTGCCAGCAGAAACAGGGGTCCCTCCTACGAGCAGTACTTC. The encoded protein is CASRNRGPSYEQYF.

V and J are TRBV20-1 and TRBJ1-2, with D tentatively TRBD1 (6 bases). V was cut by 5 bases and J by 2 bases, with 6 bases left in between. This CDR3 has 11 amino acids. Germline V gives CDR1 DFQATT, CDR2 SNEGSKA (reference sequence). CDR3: CSAQGNYGYTF. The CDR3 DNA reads TGCAGTGCTCAGGGGAACTATGGCTACACCTTC.

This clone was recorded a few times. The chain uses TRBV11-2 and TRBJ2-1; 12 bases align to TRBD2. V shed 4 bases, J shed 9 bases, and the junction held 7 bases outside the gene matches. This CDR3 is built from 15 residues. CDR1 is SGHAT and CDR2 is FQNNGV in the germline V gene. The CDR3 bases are TGTGCCAGCAGCTCTCTAGCGGGGGGGGGAAGTGAGCAGTTCTTC. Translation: CASSSLAGGGSEQFF.

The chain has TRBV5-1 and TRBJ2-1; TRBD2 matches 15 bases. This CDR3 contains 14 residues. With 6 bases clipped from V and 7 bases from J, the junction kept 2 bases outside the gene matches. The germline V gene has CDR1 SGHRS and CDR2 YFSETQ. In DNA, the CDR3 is TGCGCCAGCACCGGGACTAGCGGGAGGAATGAGCAGTTCTTC. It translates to CASTGTSGRNEQFF.

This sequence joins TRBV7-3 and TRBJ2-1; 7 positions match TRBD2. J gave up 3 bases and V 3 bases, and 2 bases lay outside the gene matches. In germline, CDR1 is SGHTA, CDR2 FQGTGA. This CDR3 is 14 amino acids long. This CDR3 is CASSFTGGYNEQFF. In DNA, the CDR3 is TGTGCCAGCAGCTTTACGGGGGGCTACAATGAGCAGTTCTTC.

In nucleotides, the CDR3 is TGTGCCACCAGCAGGACCGCCGGCGGGGATTCACCCCTCCACTTT. Translated: CATSRTAGGDSPLHF. The chain couples TRBV15 to TRBJ1-6; D is ambiguous. Germline-derived CDR1 and CDR2 are LNHNV and YYDKDF (reference sequence). With 3 bases removed from V and 8 bases from J, the gap between germline ends came to 14 bases. The CDR3 spans 15 residues.

Here the CDR3 reads CASSIGAGETQYF. The CDR3 DNA follows: TGTGCCAGCAGCATAGGGGCCGGAGAGACCCAGTACTTC. The chain combines TRBV7-2 with TRBJ2-5; TRBD1 might be the D (5 bases). Looked up from germline, CDR1 is SGHTA and CDR2 is FQGNSA. V lost 5 bases, J lost 4 bases, and 11 bases lay in between. This CDR3 is built from 13 residues.

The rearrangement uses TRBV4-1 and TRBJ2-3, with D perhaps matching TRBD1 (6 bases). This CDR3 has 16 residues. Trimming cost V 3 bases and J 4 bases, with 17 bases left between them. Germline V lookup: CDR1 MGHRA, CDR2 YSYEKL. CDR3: CASSQIGQITPDTQYF. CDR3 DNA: TGCGCCAGCAGCCAGATAGGACAGATAACTCCAGATACGCAGTATTTT.

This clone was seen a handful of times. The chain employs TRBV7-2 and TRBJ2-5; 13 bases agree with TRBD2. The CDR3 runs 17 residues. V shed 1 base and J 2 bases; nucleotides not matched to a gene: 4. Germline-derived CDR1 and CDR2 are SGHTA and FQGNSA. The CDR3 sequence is CASSLGLAGGGQETQYF. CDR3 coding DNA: TGTGCCAGCAGCTTAGGACTAGCGGGGGGAGGGCAAGAGACCCAGTACTTC.

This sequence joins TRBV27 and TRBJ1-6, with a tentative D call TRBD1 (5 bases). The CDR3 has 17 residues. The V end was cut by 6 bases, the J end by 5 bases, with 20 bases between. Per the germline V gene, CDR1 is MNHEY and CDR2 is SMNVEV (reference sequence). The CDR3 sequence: CASSTNGHLNDNSPLHF. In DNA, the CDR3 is TGTGCCAGCAGCACCAACGGACACCTGAATGATAATTCACCCCTCCACTTT.

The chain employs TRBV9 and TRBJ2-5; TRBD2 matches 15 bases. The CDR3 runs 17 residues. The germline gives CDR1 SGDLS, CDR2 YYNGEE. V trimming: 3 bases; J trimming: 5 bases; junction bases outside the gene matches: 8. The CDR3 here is CASSGTSGGAFGETQYF. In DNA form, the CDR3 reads TGTGCCAGCAGCGGGACTAGCGGGGGGGCCTTTGGCGAGACCCAGTACTTC.

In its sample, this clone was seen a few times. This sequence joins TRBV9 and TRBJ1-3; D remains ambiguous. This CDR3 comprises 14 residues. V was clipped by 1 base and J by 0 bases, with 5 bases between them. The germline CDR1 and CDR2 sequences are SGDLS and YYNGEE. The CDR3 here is CASSVLASGNTIYF. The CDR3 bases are TGTGCCAGCAGCGTATTGGCCTCTGGAAACACCATATATTTT.

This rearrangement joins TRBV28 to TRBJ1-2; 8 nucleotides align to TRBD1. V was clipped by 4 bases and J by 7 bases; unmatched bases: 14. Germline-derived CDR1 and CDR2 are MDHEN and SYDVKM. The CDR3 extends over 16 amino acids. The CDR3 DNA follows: TGTGCCAGCAGTTCCCCCCCGGGCAGGGGGCATATTGGCTACACCTTC. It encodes CASSSPPGRGHIGYTF.

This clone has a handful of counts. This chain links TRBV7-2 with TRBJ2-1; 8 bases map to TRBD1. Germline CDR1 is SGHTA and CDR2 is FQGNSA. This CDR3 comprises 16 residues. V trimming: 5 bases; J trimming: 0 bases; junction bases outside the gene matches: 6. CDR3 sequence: CASSLDRANSYNEQFF. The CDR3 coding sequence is TGTGCCAGCAGCCTGGACAGGGCCAACTCCTACAATGAGCAGTTCTTC. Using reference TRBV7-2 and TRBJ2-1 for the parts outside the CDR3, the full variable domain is GAGVSQSPSNKVTEKGKDVELRCDPISGHTALYWYRQSLGQGLEFLIYFQGNSAPDKSGLPSDRFSAERTGGSVSTLTIQRTQQEDSAVYLCASSLDRANSYNEQFFGPGTRLTVL.

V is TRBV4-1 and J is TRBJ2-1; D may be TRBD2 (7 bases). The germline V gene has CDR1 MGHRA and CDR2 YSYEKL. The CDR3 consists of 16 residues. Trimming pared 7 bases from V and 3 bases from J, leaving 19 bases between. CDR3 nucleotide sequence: TGCGCCAGCAAATACGAGGGAGGGGGTCTCTACAATGAGCAGTTCTTC. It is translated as CASKYEGGGLYNEQFF.

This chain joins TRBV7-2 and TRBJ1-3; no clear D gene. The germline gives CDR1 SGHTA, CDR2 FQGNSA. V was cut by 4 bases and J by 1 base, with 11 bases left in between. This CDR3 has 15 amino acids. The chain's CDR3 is CASSSGGGSGNTIYF. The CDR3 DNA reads TGTGCCAGCAGCTCTGGAGGCGGTTCTGGAAACACCATATATTTT.

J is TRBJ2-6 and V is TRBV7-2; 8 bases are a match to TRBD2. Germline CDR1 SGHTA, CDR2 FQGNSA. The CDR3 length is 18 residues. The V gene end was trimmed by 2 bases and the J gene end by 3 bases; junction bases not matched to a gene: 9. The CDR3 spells CASSLNVGLAGGANVLTF. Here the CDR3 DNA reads TGTGCCAGCAGCTTAAACGTAGGCCTAGCGGGTGGGGCCAACGTCCTGACTTTC.